The T cell receptor beta chain under discussion was sequenced for a study of blood T cell repertoires in COVID-19. Study context: Acute and convalescent COVID-19 specimens originated in the United States, Italy and Spain.

This clone was counted only a few times. The CDR3 runs 13 residues. V lost 6 bases, J lost 6 bases, and 14 bases lay in between. CDR1 and CDR2 from the germline V gene are MNHEY and SMNVEV (reference sequence). The study drew participants aged about 18 to 89 years from 24 US areas. Profiling relied on immunoSEQ multiplex PCR, and the TCRdb table lists in-frame clones only, not all of them. The repertoire has roughly 150,000 clones, approximately 90% of them found once; the top ten carry over 4%. The chain recombines TRBV27 with TRBJ1-1, with D tentatively TRBD1 (6 bases). This receptor was obtained from a middle-aged woman who had been exposed to COVID-19. The specimen sequenced was PBMCs or T cells enriched from blood (not recorded which). Here the CDR3 reads CASSITGSPEAFF. CDR3 nucleotides: TGTGCCAGCAGCATAACAGGGTCTCCTGAAGCTTTCTTT.